This T cell receptor beta chain was documented in a study of cytomegalovirus exposure and HLA in healthy donors. Overall study context: Out of 398 genotyped donors, about 76% belonged to the Caucasian-associated ancestry cluster.

Concerning this clone itself: Its cognate antigen is unknown.

Whole-study results and caveats: There were a few CMV-associated chains whose specificity for CMV antigens was confirmed in vitro. Within an earlier analysis, most TCR beta V segments proved productive either about 90% or about 30% of the time. As a later analysis revealed, most CMV-associated TCR beta chains appeared HLA-restricted.

CDR1 and CDR2 from the germline V gene are SGHTA and FQGNSA. The CDR3 runs to 15 residues. Losses at the gene ends were 1 base for V and 5 bases for J; bases not matched to a gene: 4. PCR was performed using 60 Vbeta and 13 Jbeta primers. Here immunoSEQ multiplex PCR was the method, and the copy in TCRdb shows in-frame clones only, minus some. Of more than 95,000 clones listed, around 72% are singletons. This sequence joins TRBV7-2 and TRBJ2-5; 10 positions match TRBD2. The sample taken for sequencing was PBMCs. This TCR derives from a man aged 25 to 40 in good health and CMV-seronegative. The DNA for the CDR3 is TGTGCCAGCAGCTTAGTAGTAGCGGGGGGTGAGACCCAGTACTTC. Its protein is CASSLVVAGGETQYF. Full variable domain (outside the CDR3, taken from reference TRBV7-2 and TRBJ2-5): GAGVSQSPSNKVTEKGKDVELRCDPISGHTALYWYRQSLGQGLEFLIYFQGNSAPDKSGLPSDRFSAERTGGSVSTLTIQRTQQEDSAVYLCASSLVVAGGETQYFGPGTRLLVL.